This record looks at one TCR beta chain sequence and its context. The antigen is undetermined. Profiling relied on immunoSEQ multiplex PCR, and the TCRdb table lists in-frame clones only, not all of them. The data show around 78,000 clones, around nine tenths seen once. This sample stems from a study of T cell responses to AZD1222 COVID-19 vaccine. Study observations and caveats: Sampled repertoires all dated from after the peak T cell response. Regions 160-218 and 743-854 held dominance among vaccine-associated CD4 TCRs, which spanned spike.

The CDR3 contains 13 residues. In germline, CDR1 is MRHNA, CDR2 SNTAGT. V shed 2 bases, J shed 8 bases, and the junction held 3 bases outside the gene matches. The specimen was peripheral blood, collected on day 0 of MenACWY control vaccination. The chain carries TRBV6-4 and TRBJ1-2; 9 bases fit TRBD1. The sequence derives from an adult in good health. The CDR3 sequence: CASSDGTGYGYTF. CDR3 DNA sequence: TGTGCCAGCAGTGACGGGACAGGGTACGGCTACACCTTC.